The sequence of this T cell receptor (beta chain) was determined in a study of shared clonotypes between healthy human individuals. Study-level points and caveats: Rarefaction curves obtained for sorted subsets showed sequencing incomplete despite large depth.

Points on this clone: Its antigen is as yet unknown.

Germline loops: CDR1 MNHEY, CDR2 SMNVEV (reference sequence). This CDR3 spans 14 amino acids. V lost 8 bases to trimming and J lost 3 bases; unmatched junction nucleotides: 8. Assay used: immunoSEQ multiplex PCR; TCRdb lists only in-frame clones, some missing. This table has around 180,000 clones, roughly 91% appearing once. This TCR was recovered from a woman under 40 in good health. The sequenced sample was naive CD4+ T cells sorted from blood. Subset: CD45RA+ positively selected. The V call is TRBV27, the J call TRBJ2-3; 7 nucleotides match TRBD2. The CDR3 region has the DNA TGTGCCAGCCGCGGCCTAGCGGTTACAGATACGCAGTATTTT. Encoded protein: CASRGLAVTDTQYF.